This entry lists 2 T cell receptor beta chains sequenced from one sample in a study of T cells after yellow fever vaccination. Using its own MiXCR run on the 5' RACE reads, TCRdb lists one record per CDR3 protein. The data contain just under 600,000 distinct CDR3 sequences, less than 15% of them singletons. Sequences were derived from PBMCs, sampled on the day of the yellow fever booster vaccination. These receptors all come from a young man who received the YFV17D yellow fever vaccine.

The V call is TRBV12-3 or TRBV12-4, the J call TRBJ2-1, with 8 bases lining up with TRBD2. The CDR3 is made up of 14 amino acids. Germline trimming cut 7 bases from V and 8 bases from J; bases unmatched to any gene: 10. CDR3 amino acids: CASTMRGLGDEQFF. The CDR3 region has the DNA TGTGCCAGCACCATGAGGGGACTAGGAGATGAGCAGTTCTTC.

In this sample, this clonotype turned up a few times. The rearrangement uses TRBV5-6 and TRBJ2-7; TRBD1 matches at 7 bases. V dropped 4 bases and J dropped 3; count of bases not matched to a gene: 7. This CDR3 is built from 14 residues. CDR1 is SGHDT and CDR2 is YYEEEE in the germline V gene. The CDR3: CASSDDRENYEQYF. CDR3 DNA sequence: TGTGCCAGCAGCGACGACAGGGAGAACTACGAGCAGTACTTC.